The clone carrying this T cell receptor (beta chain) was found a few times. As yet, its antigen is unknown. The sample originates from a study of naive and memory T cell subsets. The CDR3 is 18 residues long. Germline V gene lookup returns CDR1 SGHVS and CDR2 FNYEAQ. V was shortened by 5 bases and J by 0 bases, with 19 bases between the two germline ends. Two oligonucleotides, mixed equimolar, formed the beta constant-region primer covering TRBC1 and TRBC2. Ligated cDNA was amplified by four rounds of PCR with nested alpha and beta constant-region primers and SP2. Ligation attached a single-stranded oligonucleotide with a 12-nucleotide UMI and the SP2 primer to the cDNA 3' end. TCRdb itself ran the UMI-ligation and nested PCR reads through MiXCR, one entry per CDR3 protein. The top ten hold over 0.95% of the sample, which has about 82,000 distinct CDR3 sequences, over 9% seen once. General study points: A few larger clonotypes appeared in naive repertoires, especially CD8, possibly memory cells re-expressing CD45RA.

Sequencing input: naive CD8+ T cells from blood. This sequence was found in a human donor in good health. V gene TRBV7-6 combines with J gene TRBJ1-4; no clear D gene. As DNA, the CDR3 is TGTGCCAGCAGCGCCCCGGGGTCCGACTCAGCAACTAATGAAAAACTGTTTTTT. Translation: CASSAPGSDSATNEKLFF.